The T cell receptor (beta chain) under discussion was sequenced for a study of regulatory T cells in long-lasting Graves disease. Study-wide context: Under 3 months of antithyroid drugs had been taken by newly diagnosed Graves' patients.

The CDR3 contains 17 residues. Trimming pared 6 bases from V and 1 base from J, leaving 21 bases between. Per the germline V gene, CDR1 is MDHEN and CDR2 is SYDVKM. Assembly of TCR beta libraries relied on iRepertoire HTBI primers together with Arm-PCR of CDR3 regions. TCRdb re-called the multiplex PCR reads through MiXCR, storing one row per CDR3 protein. The data contain 400,000 to 500,000 distinct CDR3 sequences, 14% to 15% of them seen just once; the ten biggest clones take up under 9%. The time point here: newly diagnosed GD, antithyroid drugs for less than 3 months. Following extraction of RNA from PBMCs, that RNA was used to make the TCR library. These sequences were also reported in another study, on T cells in Graves' hyperthyroidism and ophthalmopathy.

This sequence joins TRBV28 and TRBJ1-2; D is unresolved. The material was peripheral blood mononuclear cells (PBMCs), obtained at new diagnosis, from a patient treated with antithyroid drugs. The sequence came from a woman between 40 and 55 years old with Graves disease. The CDR3 sequence: CASSQPAERTDNYGYTF. The CDR3 DNA follows: TGTGCCAGCAGCCAACCGGCTGAGCGGACGGATAACTATGGCTACACCTTC.